This TCR beta chain was identified in a study of identical twins. As regards this clonotype: Antigen unknown.

TCRdb analysed the 5' RACE reads with MiXCR anew, one entry per CDR3 protein. The table has 1.5 million to 2 million distinct CDR3 sequences, about 30% seen once. Study observations and caveats: Zero-insertion findings could be partly confounded by invariant cells (MAIT and iNKT cells).

CDR3 length equals 14 residues. V gave up 3 bases and J gave up 8 bases, with 13 bases separating them. The chain combines TRBV12-3 or TRBV12-4 with TRBJ1-4; D is perhaps TRBD1 (5 bases). This sequence originates from a newborn girl in good health. The specimen sequenced was cord blood. DNA for the CDR3: TGTGCCAGCAGTTTGGTCCAGGGCCAGGAAAAACTGTTTTTT. It yields the protein CASSLVQGQEKLFF.